This T cell receptor beta chain was documented in a study of cytomegalovirus exposure and HLA in healthy donors. V lost 3 bases and J 4 bases, leaving 9 bases between the germline ends. The CDR3 consists of 13 residues. Germline CDR1 MNHEY, CDR2 SMNVEV (reference sequence). The PCR made use of 60 Vbeta and 13 Jbeta primers. TCRdb's table, derived via immunoSEQ multiplex PCR, lists solely in-frame clones and lacks some. The repertoire consists of 250,000 to 350,000 clones, with about nine tenths occurring once and the leading ten covering about 4%. The V gene is TRBV27, the J gene TRBJ1-2; D gene unclear. This clonotype originated in a man aged 35 to 55 in good health and CMV-seropositive. Input material: PBMCs. CDR3 nucleotides: TGTGCCAGCAGTTTGAGAGGGAGCTATGGCTACACCTTC. Protein sequence: CASSLRGSYGYTF.